This T cell receptor beta chain was profiled in a study of OX40 agonist ivuxolimab in advanced cancers. At the level of the study: Patients in dose escalation had liver, melanoma, kidney or head and neck cancers. The group had a mean age of 60 years, ranged from roughly 23 to 79, and was 82.7% male.

Blood was sampled at baseline, cycle 4 day 1, and cycle 7 day 1. Sequenced by immunoSEQ multiplex PCR; TCRdb stores in-frame clones only, minus some. The table shows about 97,000 clones, with about 86% occurring only once. CDR1 and CDR2 (germline): MNHEY, SVGAGI. Trimming stripped 4 bases from V and 2 bases from J, with 12 bases between. The CDR3 covers 16 residues. The clonotype originates from an adult with an advanced solid tumor such as melanoma, head and neck, liver or kidney cancer. J is TRBJ2-6 and V is TRBV6-5; perhaps TRBD2 as D (6 bases). The source material was CD4+ or CD8+ T cells sorted from blood, sampled in a trial of the OX40 agonist ivuxolimab. The CDR3 sequence is CASSSAGGAGANVLTF. The CDR3, as DNA: TGTGCCAGCAGTTCAGCGGGCGGCGCTGGGGCCAACGTCCTGACTTTC.